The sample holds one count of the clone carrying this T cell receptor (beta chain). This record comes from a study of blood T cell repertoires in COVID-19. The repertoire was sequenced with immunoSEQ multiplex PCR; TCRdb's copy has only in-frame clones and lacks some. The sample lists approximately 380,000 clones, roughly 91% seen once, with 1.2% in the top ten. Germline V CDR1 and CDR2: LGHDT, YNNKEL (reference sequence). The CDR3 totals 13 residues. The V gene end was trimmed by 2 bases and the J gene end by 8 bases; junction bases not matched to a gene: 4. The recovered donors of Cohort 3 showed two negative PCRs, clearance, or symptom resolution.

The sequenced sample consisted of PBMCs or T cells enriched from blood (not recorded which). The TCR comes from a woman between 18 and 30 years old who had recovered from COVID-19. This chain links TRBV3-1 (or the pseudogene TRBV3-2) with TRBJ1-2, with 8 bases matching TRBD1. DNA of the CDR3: TGTGCCAGCAGCCAACAACAGGGGGAGGGCTACACCTTC. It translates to CASSQQQGEGYTF.